These 24 T cell receptor beta chains came from one sample sequenced in a study of CD8 T cells in ankylosing spondylitis. Broader study findings: Blood from ankylosing spondylitis patients appeared to carry a characteristic eight-variant TCR beta motif.

One entry per CDR3 protein results from TCRdb running MiXCR on the 5' RACE reads. The table records around 480,000 distinct CDR3 sequences, 17% of them present only once. These receptors' targets are unknown. What was sequenced was blood, either unsorted or a sorted T cell fraction (not recorded which). The receptors derive from a male donor with ankylosing spondylitis.

In this sample, this clonotype turned up many times. The chain combines TRBV4-2 with TRBJ2-7; D gene ambiguous. Trimming removed 1 base from V and 0 bases from J, with 7 bases in between. Germline V CDR1 and CDR2: LGHNA, YNFKEQ. The CDR3 spans 14 residues. The DNA for the CDR3 is TGTGCCAGCAGCCAAGGCGGCAGCTCCTACGAGCAGTACTTC. Protein: CASSQGGSSYEQYF.

In this sample, this clonotype turned up a few times. The rearrangement uses TRBV29-1 and TRBJ2-1, with 7 bases lining up with TRBD2. J was trimmed by 3 bases and V by 0 bases; bases with no gene match: 2. Germline assignment: CDR1 SQVTM and CDR2 ANQGSEA. The CDR3 totals 14 residues. The CDR3 bases are TGCAGCGTTGAAGAGGGAGGGGTCTACAATGAGCAGTTCTTC. Protein: CSVEEGGVYNEQFF.

The chain couples TRBV30 to TRBJ2-7; D gene uncertain. Germline CDR1 is GTSNPN and CDR2 is SVGIG (reference sequence). The V end lost 4 bases, the J end lost 2 bases, and 12 bases lay between the germline ends. This CDR3 is 13 amino acids long. The CDR3 reads CAWNLQKTYEQYF. The CDR3 nucleotides are TGTGCCTGGAATTTACAGAAAACCTACGAGCAGTACTTC.

The chain couples TRBV12-3 or TRBV12-4 to TRBJ2-1, with TRBD2 matching over 8 bases. CDR3 length: 15 residues. The J segment lost 8 bases and the V segment lost 7 bases, leaving 13 bases of the junction unmatched. CDR3 DNA sequence: TGTGCCAGCACCGCGCCGGGACTAGGTTTGGATGAGCAGTTCTTC. It specifies CASTAPGLGLDEQFF.

A few counts support this clonotype. J is TRBJ2-3 and V is TRBV4-1; 7 nucleotides align to TRBD2. Germline V gives CDR1 MGHRA, CDR2 YSYEKL. This CDR3 comprises 21 residues. Losses at the gene ends were 0 bases for V and 3 bases for J; bases not matched to a gene: 21. The CDR3 here is CASSQDSLVLTGAGATDTQYF. Here the CDR3 DNA reads TGCGCCAGCAGCCAAGATTCGTTAGTCCTGACTGGGGCGGGAGCTACAGATACGCAGTATTTT.

V usage is TRBV7-9 and J usage is TRBJ1-1; no reliable D call. Germline CDR1 SEHNR, CDR2 FQNEAQ (reference sequence). V was shortened by 0 bases and J by 3 bases, with 11 bases between the two germline ends. CDR3 length: 15 residues. The CDR3 DNA reads as TGTGCCAGCAGCTTAGCGTCTGGGCAGTACACTGAAGCTTTCTTT. Amino acid sequence: CASSLASGQYTEAFF.

This clonotype was found many times. The chain couples TRBV4-2 to TRBJ1-3, with TRBD1 as a possible D gene (6 bases). Germline V gene data show CDR1 as LGHNA and CDR2 as YNFKEQ. V lost 4 bases and J 0 bases, leaving 10 bases between the germline ends. The CDR3 totals 15 residues. The chain's CDR3 is CASSREGDSGNTIYF. Written as DNA, the CDR3 is TGTGCCAGCAGCCGGGAGGGGGACTCTGGAAACACCATATATTTT.

A few counts support this clonotype. V gene TRBV7-7 combines with J gene TRBJ2-1; 11 bases are shared with TRBD1. The CDR3 is made up of 15 amino acids. CDR1 SSHAT and CDR2 FNYEAQ come from the germline V gene (reference sequence). Trimming took 5 bases from V and 7 from J; bases not matched to a gene: 7. The CDR3 DNA sequence: TGTGCCAGCAGCGCGTCCGGGACAGGGGGAAATGAGCAGTTCTTC. Amino acid sequence: CASSASGTGGNEQFF.

This clonotype was counted between two and nine times. The rearrangement joins TRBV12-3 or TRBV12-4 to TRBJ2-7; TRBD2 matches at 7 bases. The junction had 6 bases not matched to a gene; V was cut back by 7 bases and J by 0 bases. CDR3 length: 14 residues. CDR3 in DNA: TGTGCCAGCACTAGGGGAGGGAGCTCCTACGAGCAGTACTTC. It codes for CASTRGGSSYEQYF.

The chain employs TRBV6-5 and TRBJ1-5; D uncertain. V gave up 0 bases and J gave up 0 bases, with 15 bases separating them. CDR1 is MNHEY and CDR2 is SVGAGI in the germline V gene. The length of the CDR3 is 18 residues. The CDR3 nucleotides read TGTGCCAGCAGTTACTCCGGGCGAAAAGGGAATAGCAATCAGCCCCAGCATTTT. Protein product: CASSYSGRKGNSNQPQHF.

This clonotype was found a few times. J is TRBJ1-1 and V is TRBV14, with D perhaps TRBD1 (5 bases). The CDR3 covers 16 residues. Germline-derived CDR1 and CDR2 are SGHDN and FVKESK. The V end lost 1 base, the J end lost 3 bases, and 15 bases lay between the germline ends. The CDR3 sequence: CASSQAGNAPYTEAFF. Written as DNA, the CDR3 is TGTGCCAGCAGCCAAGCAGGGAACGCCCCCTACACTGAAGCTTTCTTT.

Ten or more counts support this clonotype. This chain links TRBV11-1 with TRBJ2-1; perhaps TRBD2 as D (6 bases). The CDR3 has 15 amino acids. Germline assignment: CDR1 SGHAT and CDR2 FQDESV (reference sequence). V was shortened by 2 bases and J by 4 bases, with 12 bases between the two germline ends. The CDR3 loop is CASSLKIAAYNEQFF. CDR3 coding DNA: TGTGCCAGCAGCTTAAAGATAGCGGCTTACAATGAGCAGTTCTTC.

This clonotype turned up a few times. This chain uses TRBV5-1 with TRBJ2-3; D is possibly TRBD2 (6 bases). This CDR3 is built from 11 residues. Trimming cost V 3 bases and J 14 bases, with 13 bases left between them. Per germline, CDR1 SGHRS and CDR2 YFSETQ. CDR3 sequence (DNA): TGCGCCAGCAGCTCCTCGGGACTTAGGTATTTT. It yields the protein CASSSSGLRYF.

This clonotype showed up just a few times. V gene TRBV6-5 combines with J gene TRBJ2-3, with D perhaps matching TRBD1 (6 bases). CDR3 length equals 15 residues. Looked up from germline, CDR1 is MNHEY and CDR2 is SVGAGI. V lost 5 bases and J 6 bases, leaving 18 bases between the germline ends. CDR3 in amino acids: CASSHQQGPEDTQYF. In DNA, the CDR3 is TGTGCCAGCAGTCACCAACAGGGACCCGAGGATACGCAGTATTTT.

The genes are TRBV9 and TRBJ1-2; D gene unclear. V was cut by 0 bases and J by 11 bases, with 20 bases left in between. This CDR3 region has 15 residues. Germline V gene data show CDR1 as SGDLS and CDR2 as YYNGEE. DNA for the CDR3: TGTGCCAGCAGCGTAGATAGGGTGTGGCGTTCTGGATACACCTTC. It codes for CASSVDRVWRSGYTF.

In its sample, this clonotype was seen a few times. The CDR3 is CAWRLTGTTEAFF. In DNA form, the CDR3 reads TGTGCCTGGAGATTGACAGGGACGACTGAAGCTTTCTTT. The V gene is TRBV30, the J gene TRBJ1-1, with 7 bases identical to TRBD1. Germline CDR1 GTSNPN, CDR2 SVGIG (reference sequence). The CDR3 extends over 13 amino acids. The junction had 6 bases not matched to a gene; V was cut back by 3 bases and J by 5 bases. Full variable domain (missing parts from reference TRBV30 and TRBJ1-1): SQTIHQWPATLVQPVGSPLSLECTVEGTSNPNLYWYRQAAGRGLQLLFYSVGIGQISSEVPQNLSASRPQDRQFILSSKKLLLSDSGFYLCAWRLTGTTEAFFGQGTRLTVV.

This rearrangement joins TRBV29-1 to TRBJ2-7, with 15 positions matching TRBD2. The J segment lost 2 bases and the V segment lost 6 bases, leaving 5 bases of the junction unmatched. Germline V gene data show CDR1 as SQVTM and CDR2 as ANQGSEA. This CDR3 has 15 amino acids. CDR3 sequence: CSVGTSGRTTYEQYF. The CDR3, as DNA: TGCAGCGTCGGGACTAGCGGGAGGACGACCTACGAGCAGTACTTC.

This clonotype has ten or more counts. The V call is TRBV6-1, the J call TRBJ1-4; D perhaps matches TRBD1 (6 bases). Trimming shortened V by 2 bases and J by 7 bases, and 14 bases separated the two germline ends. This CDR3 contains 15 residues. Germline V gives CDR1 MNHNS, CDR2 SASEGT. The CDR3 DNA is TGTGCCAGCAGTGAAACGGACAGTAAAGCTGAAAAACTGTTTTTT. Protein sequence: CASSETDSKAEKLFF.

This clonotype was detected once. The chain recombines TRBV24-1 with TRBJ2-3; D may be TRBD1 (6 bases). The CDR3 contains 15 residues. CDR1 KGHDR and CDR2 SFDVKD come from the germline V gene. V shed 0 bases and J shed 1 base, with 7 bases lying between them. The CDR3 is CATSDLRQGTDTQYF. The DNA for the CDR3 is TGTGCCACCAGTGATTTGAGACAGGGCACAGATACGCAGTATTTT.

This clonotype was seen a few times. V and J are TRBV20-1 and TRBJ2-6; D gene uncertain. The CDR3 is 15 residues long. Per the germline V gene, CDR1 is DFQATT and CDR2 is SNEGSKA (reference sequence). Trimming stripped 0 bases from V and 0 bases from J, with 6 bases between. The CDR3 DNA is TGCAGTGCTAGAGATCGAAGCTCTGGGGCCAACGTCCTGACTTTC. Encoded protein: CSARDRSSGANVLTF.

The chain uses TRBV11-2 and TRBJ2-7, with D hard to call. Germline CDR1 reads SGHAT; CDR2 reads FQNNGV. The CDR3 loop spans 12 amino acids. Trimming stripped 3 bases from V and 5 bases from J, with 8 bases between. CDR3 residues: CASSFVGNEQYF. The CDR3 DNA is TGTGCCAGCAGCTTCGTAGGGAACGAGCAGTACTTC.

CDR3 sequence reads: CASSYSDASGSPLHF. CDR3 sequence (DNA): TGTGCCAGCAGTTACTCGGACGCCTCGGGTTCACCCCTCCACTTT. This rearrangement joins TRBV6-5 to TRBJ1-6; D uncertain. Germline V gene lookup returns CDR1 MNHEY and CDR2 SVGAGI. This CDR3 has 15 amino acids. Trimming took 0 bases from V and 9 from J, leaving 12 bases between them.

This clonotype has just a few counts. The rearrangement links TRBV29-1 to TRBJ2-7, with 8 bases matching TRBD1. The CDR3 covers 14 residues. The germline gives CDR1 SQVTM, CDR2 ANQGSEA. After removal of 7 bases from V and 2 bases from J, the junction contained 10 bases not matched to a gene. The CDR3 reads CSARRGTGTYEQYF. CDR3 coding DNA: TGCAGCGCCCGACGCGGGACAGGAACCTACGAGCAGTACTTC.

In its sample, this clonotype was seen a few times. The chain is built from TRBV7-2 and TRBJ2-3; 9 bases agree with TRBD2. Trimming removed 6 bases from V and 15 bases from J; junction bases left unmatched: 22. The CDR3 runs to 16 residues. Germline CDR1 is SGHTA and CDR2 is FQGNSA. CDR3 coding DNA: TGTGCCAGCAGGCCTCCCCGTGGCGGGGGGGACGAGTTCATTTATTTT. Translating it yields CASRPPRGGGDEFIYF.